The clone carrying this T cell receptor (beta chain) was counted many times. Its antigen is unidentified. Findings of the study overall: Whole repertoires were not studied in the larger cohort, only one V-J beta rearrangement. Tumor memory CD4+ T cell TCR gene usage clustered with blood and lymph node memory CD4+ cells and lymph node naive CD4+ cells.

The sorted Tregs were CD4+CD25+CD127-/low cells. Full-length variable regions came from constant-region reverse primers plus semi-nested Nested Universal Primer A PCR. TCRdb re-called the 5' RACE reads through MiXCR, storing one row per CDR3 protein. The sample has roughly 45,000 distinct CDR3 sequences, around 23% seen once. This receptor was obtained from a female donor with breast cancer. Sequencing input: Tregs sorted from a lymph node.

For the CDR3, the DNA is TGCAGTGCTAGTCATACCGGAAAACTGTTTTTT. It specifies CSASHTGKLFF. The genes are TRBV20-1 and TRBJ1-4; D is uncertain. Trimming shortened V by 3 bases and J by 10 bases, and 9 bases separated the two germline ends. Germline CDR1 is DFQATT and CDR2 is SNEGSKA (reference sequence). This CDR3 is 11 amino acids long.